Here is one T cell receptor (beta chain) with its context. The sample comes from a study of blood T cell repertoires in COVID-19. Study information: Some COVID-19 samples were acute and others convalescent; all came from the United States, Italy and Spain.

CDR1 and CDR2 from the germline V gene are MDHEN and SYDVKM. V lost 4 bases and J 1 base, leaving 15 bases between the germline ends. The CDR3 runs to 16 residues. Source study methods: Amplification of reference gene primers provided the estimated nucleated cell counts. Using immunoSEQ multiplex PCR, the repertoire was profiled, and TCRdb retains in-frame clones only, with some absent. For V, J and clone size, that table is used; D and trimming come from the DNA. The sample contains around 170,000 clones, approximately 86% of which appear only once. Sequenced material: peripheral blood. The TCR comes from a man aged 60-69 years with COVID-19, enrolled during active disease. This sequence joins TRBV28 and TRBJ2-3, with D perhaps TRBD1 (6 bases). The CDR3 nucleotides are TGTGCCAGCAGTTCTGGTAAGGGGGTGGGCACAGATACGCAGTATTTT. This gives the protein CASSSGKGVGTDTQYF. The full variable domain, in which reference TRBV28 and TRBJ2-3 provide the parts outside the CDR3, is DVKVTQSSRYLVKRTGEKVFLECVQDMDHENMFWYRQDPGLGLRLIYFSYDVKMKEKGDIPEGYSVSREKKERFSLILESASTNQTSMYLCASSSGKGVGTDTQYFGPGTRLTVL.